This T cell receptor (beta chain) was documented in a study of T cell responses to AZD1222 COVID-19 vaccine. Whole-study findings and limits: Spike-wide vaccine-associated CD4 TCRs dominated at 160-218 and 743-854. Donors were largely white British and mainly female; clonal diversity was possibly underestimated. Of the AZD1222 recipients, only 6 or 7 were seropositive at baseline.

Trimming removed 8 bases from V and 5 bases from J, with 4 bases in between. Per germline, CDR1 ENHRY and CDR2 SYGVKD. There are 10 residues in the CDR3. With respect to this clone: The antigen is unknown.

Using immunoSEQ multiplex PCR, the repertoire was profiled, and TCRdb retains in-frame clones only, with some absent. This table has 150,000 or so clones, about 92% appearing once. The source is an adult who received the AZD1222 COVID-19 vaccine. The rearrangement links TRBV10-3 to TRBJ1-5; no clear D. Sequenced here: peripheral blood, sampled 28 days after the second AZD1222 dose. The CDR3 DNA follows: TGTGCCATCGGGGATCAGCCCCAGCATTTT. Residues: CAIGDQPQHF.